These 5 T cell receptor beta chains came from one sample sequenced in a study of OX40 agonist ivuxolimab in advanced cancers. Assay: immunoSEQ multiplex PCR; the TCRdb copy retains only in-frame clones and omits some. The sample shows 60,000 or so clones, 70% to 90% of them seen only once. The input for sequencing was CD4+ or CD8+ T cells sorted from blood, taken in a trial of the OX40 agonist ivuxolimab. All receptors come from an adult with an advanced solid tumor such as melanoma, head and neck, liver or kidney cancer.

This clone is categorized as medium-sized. For the CDR3, the DNA is TGTGCTAGTGGCCGACAGGGGGAGACTTCACCCCTCCACTTT. Its protein is CASGRQGETSPLHF. The chain is built from TRBV12-5 and TRBJ1-6; 9 nucleotides agree with TRBD1. The trim removed 6 bases at V and 9 bases at J, leaving 6 bases unmatched. The germline gives CDR1 LGHNT, CDR2 FRNRAP. This CDR3 spans 14 amino acids.

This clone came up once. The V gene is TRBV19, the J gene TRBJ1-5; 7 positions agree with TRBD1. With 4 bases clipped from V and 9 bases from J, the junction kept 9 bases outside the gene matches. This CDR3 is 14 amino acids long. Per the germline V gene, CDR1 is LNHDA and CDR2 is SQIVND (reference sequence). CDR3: CASSTDRARGPQHF. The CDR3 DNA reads TGTGCCAGTAGTACAGACAGGGCCAGAGGGCCCCAGCATTTT.

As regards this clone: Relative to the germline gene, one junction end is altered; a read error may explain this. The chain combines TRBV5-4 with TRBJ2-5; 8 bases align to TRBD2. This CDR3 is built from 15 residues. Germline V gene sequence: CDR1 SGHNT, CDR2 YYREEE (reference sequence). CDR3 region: CVSSPRAGGSETQYF. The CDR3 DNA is TGTGTCAGCAGCCCCCGGGCGGGGGGCTCAGAGACCCAGTACTTC.

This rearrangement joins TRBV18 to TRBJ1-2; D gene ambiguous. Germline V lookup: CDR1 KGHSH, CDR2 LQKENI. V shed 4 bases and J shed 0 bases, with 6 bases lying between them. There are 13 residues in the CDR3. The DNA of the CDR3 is TGTGCCAGCTCACAGGAGTCTAACTATGGCTACACCTTC. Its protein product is CASSQESNYGYTF.

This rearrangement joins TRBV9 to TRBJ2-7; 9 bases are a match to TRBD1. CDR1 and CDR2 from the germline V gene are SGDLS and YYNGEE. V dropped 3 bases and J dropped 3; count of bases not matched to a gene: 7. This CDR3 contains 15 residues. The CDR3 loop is CASSAGQGTLYEQYF. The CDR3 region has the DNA TGTGCCAGCAGCGCGGGACAGGGAACCCTCTACGAGCAGTACTTC.